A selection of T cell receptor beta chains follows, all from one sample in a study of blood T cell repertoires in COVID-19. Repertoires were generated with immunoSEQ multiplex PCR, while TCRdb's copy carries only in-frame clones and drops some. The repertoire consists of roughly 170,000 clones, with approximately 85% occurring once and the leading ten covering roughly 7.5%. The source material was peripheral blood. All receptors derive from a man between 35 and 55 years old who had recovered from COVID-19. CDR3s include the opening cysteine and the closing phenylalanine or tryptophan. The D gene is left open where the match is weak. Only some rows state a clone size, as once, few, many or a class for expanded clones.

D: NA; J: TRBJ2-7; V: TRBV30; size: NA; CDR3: CALTDSHEQYF; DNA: TGTGCCCTCACAGACAGCCACGAGCAGTACTTC
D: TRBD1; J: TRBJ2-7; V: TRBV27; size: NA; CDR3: CASIGTQTGRSYEQYF; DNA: TGTGCCAGCATCGGGACGCAGACAGGGCGTTCCTACGAGCAGTACTTC
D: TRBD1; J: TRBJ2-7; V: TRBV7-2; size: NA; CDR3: CASSPEGTGGAYEQYF; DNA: TGTGCCAGCAGCCCGGAGGGGACAGGGGGCGCCTACGAGCAGTACTTC
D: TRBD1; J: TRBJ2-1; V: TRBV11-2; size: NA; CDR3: CASSRDRGYEQFF; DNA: TGTGCCAGCAGCCGAGACAGGGGGTATGAGCAGTTCTTC
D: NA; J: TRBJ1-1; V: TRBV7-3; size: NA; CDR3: CASSLKGVREAFF; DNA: TGTGCCAGCAGCTTAAAGGGGGTCCGGGAAGCTTTCTTT
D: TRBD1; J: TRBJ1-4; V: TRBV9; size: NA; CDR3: CASSETGRLGKLFF; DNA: TGTGCCAGCAGCGAGACAGGGCGGTTAGGAAAACTGTTTTTT
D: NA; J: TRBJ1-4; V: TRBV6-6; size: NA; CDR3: CASSYGGTTNEKLFF; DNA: TGTGCCAGCAGTTACGGCGGAACAACTAATGAAAAACTGTTTTTT
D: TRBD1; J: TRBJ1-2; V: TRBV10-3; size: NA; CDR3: CAISKDRGLEGYTF; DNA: TGTGCCATCAGTAAGGACAGGGGTTTAGAGGGCTACACCTTC
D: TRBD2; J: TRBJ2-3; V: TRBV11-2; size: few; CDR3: CASSFERERVDTQYF; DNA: TGTGCCAGCAGCTTCGAGCGGGAACGAGTAGATACGCAGTATTTT
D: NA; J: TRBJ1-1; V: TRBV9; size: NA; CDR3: CAVRRGSEAFF; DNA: TGTGCCGTTCGCAGGGGCTCTGAAGCTTTCTTT
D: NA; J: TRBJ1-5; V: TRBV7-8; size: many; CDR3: CASSPHLGAEGQPQHF; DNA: TGTGCCAGCAGCCCACACTTGGGGGCCGAGGGTCAGCCCCAGCATTTT
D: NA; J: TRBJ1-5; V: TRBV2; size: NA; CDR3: CASSPWGVGNQPQHF; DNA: TGTGCCAGCAGCCCGTGGGGGGTTGGCAATCAGCCCCAGCATTTT
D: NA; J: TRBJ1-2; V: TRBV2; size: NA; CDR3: CASSEDEGAVGYTF; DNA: TGTGCCAGCAGTGAAGATGAGGGCGCGGTAGGCTACACCTTC
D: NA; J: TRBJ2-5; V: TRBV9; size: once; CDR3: CASSVDSGDQETQYF; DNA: TGTGCCAGCAGCGTAGATTCAGGTGACCAAGAGACCCAGTACTTC
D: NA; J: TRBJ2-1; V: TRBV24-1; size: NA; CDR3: CATSGTDYNEQFF; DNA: TGTGCCACCAGTGGGACAGACTACAATGAGCAGTTCTTC
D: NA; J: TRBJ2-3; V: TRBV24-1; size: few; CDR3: CATSDSRGDRDTQYF; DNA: TGTGCCACCAGTGATTCTAGGGGTGATAGGGATACGCAGTATTTT
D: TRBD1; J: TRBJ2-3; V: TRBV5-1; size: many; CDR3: CASSSGTGHTDTQYF; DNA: TGCGCCAGCAGCTCCGGGACAGGGCACACAGATACGCAGTATTTT
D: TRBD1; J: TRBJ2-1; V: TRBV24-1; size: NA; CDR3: CATSGGLTGEDNEQFF; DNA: TGTGCCACCAGTGGGGGCCTGACAGGGGAGGACAATGAGCAGTTCTTC
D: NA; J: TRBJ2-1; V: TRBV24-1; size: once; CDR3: CATSRSQGVINEQFF; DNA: TGTGCCACCAGTCGAAGCCAGGGTGTGATAAATGAGCAGTTCTTC
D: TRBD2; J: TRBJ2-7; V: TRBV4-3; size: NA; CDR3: CASSRDTSGGSSYEQYF; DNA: TGCGCCAGCAGCCGGGACACTAGCGGAGGGAGCTCCTACGAGCAGTACTTC
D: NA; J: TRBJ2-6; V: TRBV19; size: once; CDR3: CASSIEAGRRVRTGANVLTF; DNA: TGTGCCAGTAGTATAGAGGCAGGGAGGCGCGTAAGAACTGGGGCCAACGTCCTGACTTTC
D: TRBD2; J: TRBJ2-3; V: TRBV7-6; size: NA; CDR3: CASSLSGDTQYF; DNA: TGTGCCAGCAGCCTTAGCGGGGATACGCAGTATTTT
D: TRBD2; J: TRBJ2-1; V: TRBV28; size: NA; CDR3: CASSPRGTSGYNEQFF; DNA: TGTGCCAGCAGCCCCCGGGGGACTAGCGGATACAATGAGCAGTTCTTC
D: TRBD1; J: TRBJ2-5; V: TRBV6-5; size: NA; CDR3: CASSYGYRGKTQYF; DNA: TGTGCCAGCAGTTACGGTTACAGGGGGAAGACCCAGTACTTC
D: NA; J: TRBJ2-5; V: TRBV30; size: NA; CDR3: CAWNRNRQETQYF; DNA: TGTGCCTGGAACAGAAACCGTCAAGAGACCCAGTACTTC
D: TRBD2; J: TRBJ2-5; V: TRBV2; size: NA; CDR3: CASSLAGGQETQYF; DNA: TGTGCCAGCAGTCTAGCGGGGGGCCAAGAGACCCAGTACTTC
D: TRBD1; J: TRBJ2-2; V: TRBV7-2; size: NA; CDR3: CASSPRQGFNTGELFF; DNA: TGTGCCAGCAGCCCACGACAGGGCTTTAACACCGGGGAGCTGTTTTTT
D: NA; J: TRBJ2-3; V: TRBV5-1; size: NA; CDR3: CASSLAGSIDTQYF; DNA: TGCGCCAGCAGCTTGGCCGGTAGTATCGATACGCAGTATTTT
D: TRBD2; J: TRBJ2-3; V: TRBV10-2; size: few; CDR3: CASSPEAGSTDTQYF; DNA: TGCGCCAGCAGCCCCGAAGCGGGGTCCACAGATACGCAGTATTTT
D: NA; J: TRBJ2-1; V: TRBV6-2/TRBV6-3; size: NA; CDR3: CASSYTQGVPYNEQFF; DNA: TGTGCCAGCAGTTATACGCAAGGAGTACCCTACAATGAGCAGTTCTTC
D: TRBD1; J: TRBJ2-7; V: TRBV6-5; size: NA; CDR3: CASRIQGNYEQYF; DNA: TGTGCCAGCAGGATACAGGGGAACTACGAGCAGTACTTC
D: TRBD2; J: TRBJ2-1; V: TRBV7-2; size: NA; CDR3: CASSLVAGGLENEQFF; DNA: TGTGCCAGCAGCTTAGTAGCGGGAGGGCTAGAGAATGAGCAGTTCTTC
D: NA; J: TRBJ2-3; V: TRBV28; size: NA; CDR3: CASSPTMGTDTQYF; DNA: TGTGCCAGCAGCCCGACTATGGGCACAGATACGCAGTATTTT